This T cell receptor (beta chain) was recorded in a study of blood T cell repertoires in COVID-19. Study-wide context: Italy, Spain and the United States were the sources of the convalescent and acute COVID-19 samples. T cells, B-cell-depleted T cells, or PBMCs supplied cDNA or gDNA.

The assay was immunoSEQ multiplex PCR, and TCRdb's table has in-frame clones only and misses some. The sample has around 230,000 clones, roughly 80% seen once. There are 16 residues in the CDR3. V lost 5 bases to trimming and J lost 3 bases; unmatched junction nucleotides: 13. Germline assignment: CDR1 SGHNT and CDR2 YYREEE (reference sequence). The TCR sequence derives from an older woman with active or convalescent COVID-19. This chain uses TRBV5-4 with TRBJ1-1, with 7 bases identical to TRBD1. The source material was peripheral blood. The CDR3 DNA is TGTGCCAGCAGTAGCCCGGACTACAGGGGAGACACTGAAGCTTTCTTT. Protein: CASSSPDYRGDTEAFF. Full variable domain (rest looked up from reference TRBV5-4 and TRBJ1-1): ETGVTQSPTHLIKTRGQQVTLRCSSQSGHNTVSWYQQALGQGPQFIFQYYREEENGRGNFPPRFSGLQFPNYSSELNVNALELDDSALYLCASSSPDYRGDTEAFFGQGTRLTVV.